This T cell receptor (beta chain) was captured by sequencing in a study of Ad26.COV2.S vaccination and SARS-CoV-2 variants. The assay was immunoSEQ multiplex PCR, and TCRdb's table has in-frame clones only and misses some. Counted here are about 460,000 clones, roughly nine tenths occurring once; the ten biggest clones make up 1.5% to 2%. Treatment defined: approximately 18 received Ad26.COV2.S at low or high dose, single or two shots; several received placebo; per-sample allocation not given. After the first vaccine or placebo injection, samples were drawn on day 63. The CDR3 runs to 13 residues. CDR1 is MNHNS and CDR2 is SASEGT in the germline V gene. Trimming took 3 bases from V and 4 from J, leaving 8 bases between them.

The receptor was derived from a person between 18 and 65 years old who received the Ad26.COV2.S COVID-19 vaccine or a placebo. The specimen was peripheral blood, collected in a trial of Ad26.COV2.S vaccine versus placebo. The chain carries TRBV6-1 and TRBJ2-3, with a possible D match to TRBD1 (6 bases). CDR3 loop: CASSEGAPDTQYF. The CDR3 nucleotides read TGTGCCAGCAGTGAGGGGGCTCCAGATACGCAGTATTTT.